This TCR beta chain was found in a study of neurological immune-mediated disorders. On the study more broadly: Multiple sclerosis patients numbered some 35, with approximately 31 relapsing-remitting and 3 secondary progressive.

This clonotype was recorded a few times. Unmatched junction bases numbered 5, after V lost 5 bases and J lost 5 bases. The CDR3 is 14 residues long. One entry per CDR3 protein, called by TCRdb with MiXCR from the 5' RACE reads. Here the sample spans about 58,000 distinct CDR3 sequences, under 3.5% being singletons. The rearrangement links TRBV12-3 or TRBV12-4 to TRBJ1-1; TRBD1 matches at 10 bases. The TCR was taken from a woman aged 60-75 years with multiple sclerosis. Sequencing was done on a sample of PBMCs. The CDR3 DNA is TGTGCCAGCAGTGGGGACAGGGGATGGACTGAAGCTTTCTTT. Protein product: CASSGDRGWTEAFF.